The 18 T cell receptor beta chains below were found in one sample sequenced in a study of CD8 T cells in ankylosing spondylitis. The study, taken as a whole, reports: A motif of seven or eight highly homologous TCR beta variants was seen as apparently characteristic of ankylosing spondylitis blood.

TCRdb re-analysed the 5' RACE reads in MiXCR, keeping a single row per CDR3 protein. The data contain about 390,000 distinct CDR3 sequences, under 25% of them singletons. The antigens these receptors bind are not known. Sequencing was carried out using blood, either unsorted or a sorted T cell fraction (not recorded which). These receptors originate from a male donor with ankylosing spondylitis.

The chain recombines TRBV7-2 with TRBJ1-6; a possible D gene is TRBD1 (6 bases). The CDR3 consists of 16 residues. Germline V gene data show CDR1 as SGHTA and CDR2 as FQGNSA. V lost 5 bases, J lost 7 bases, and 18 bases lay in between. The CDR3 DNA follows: TGTGCCAGCAGCCCCCAACCAGGGGTCGGGAATTCACCCCTCCACTTT. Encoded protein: CASSPQPGVGNSPLHF.

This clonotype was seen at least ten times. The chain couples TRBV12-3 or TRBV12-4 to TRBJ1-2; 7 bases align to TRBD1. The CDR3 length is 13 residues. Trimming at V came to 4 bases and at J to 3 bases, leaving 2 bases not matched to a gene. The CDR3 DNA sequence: TGTGCCAGCAGTTGGACAGGTTACTATGGCTACACCTTC. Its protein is CASSWTGYYGYTF.

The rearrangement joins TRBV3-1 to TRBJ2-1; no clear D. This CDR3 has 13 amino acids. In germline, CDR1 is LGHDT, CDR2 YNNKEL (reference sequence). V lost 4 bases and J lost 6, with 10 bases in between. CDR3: CASSPRFVNEQFF. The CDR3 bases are TGTGCCAGCAGCCCGCGTTTTGTCAATGAGCAGTTCTTC.

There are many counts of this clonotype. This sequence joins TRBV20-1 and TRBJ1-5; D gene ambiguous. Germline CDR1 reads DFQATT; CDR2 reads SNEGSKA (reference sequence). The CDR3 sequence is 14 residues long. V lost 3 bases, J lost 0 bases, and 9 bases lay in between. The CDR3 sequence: CSASHGYSNQPQHF. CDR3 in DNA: TGCAGTGCTAGCCACGGTTATAGCAATCAGCCCCAGCATTTT.

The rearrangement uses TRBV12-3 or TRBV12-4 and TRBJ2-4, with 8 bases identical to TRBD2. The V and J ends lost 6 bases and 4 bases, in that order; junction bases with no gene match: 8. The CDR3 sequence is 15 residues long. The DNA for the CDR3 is TGTGCCAGCAGGACTACTAGCGGAGGGAAAAACATTCAGTACTTC. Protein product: CASRTTSGGKNIQYF.

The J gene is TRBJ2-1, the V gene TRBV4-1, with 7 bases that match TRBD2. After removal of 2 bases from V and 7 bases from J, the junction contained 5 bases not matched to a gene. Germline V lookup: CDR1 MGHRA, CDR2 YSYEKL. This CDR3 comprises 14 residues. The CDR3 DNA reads TGCGCCAGCAGCCAACGGGAGGATTTGAATGAGCAGTTCTTC. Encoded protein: CASSQREDLNEQFF.

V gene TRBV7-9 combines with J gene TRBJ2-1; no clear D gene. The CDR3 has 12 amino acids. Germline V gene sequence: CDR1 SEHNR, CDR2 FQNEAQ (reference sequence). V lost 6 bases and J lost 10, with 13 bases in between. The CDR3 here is CASSSPPKEQFF. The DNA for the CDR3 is TGTGCCAGCAGTTCTCCCCCAAAGGAGCAGTTCTTC.

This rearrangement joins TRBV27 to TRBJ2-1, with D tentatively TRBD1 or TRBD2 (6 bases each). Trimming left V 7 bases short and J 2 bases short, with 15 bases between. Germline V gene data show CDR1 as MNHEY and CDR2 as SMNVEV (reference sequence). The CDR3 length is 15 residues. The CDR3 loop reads CASKRWGATYNEQFF. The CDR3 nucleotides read TGTGCCAGCAAAAGGTGGGGGGCCACCTACAATGAGCAGTTCTTC.

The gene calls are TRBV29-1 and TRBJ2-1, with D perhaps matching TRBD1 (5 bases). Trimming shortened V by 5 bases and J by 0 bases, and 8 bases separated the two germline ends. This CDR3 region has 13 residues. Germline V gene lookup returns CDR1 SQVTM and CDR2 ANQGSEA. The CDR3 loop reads CSVSRDSYNEQFF. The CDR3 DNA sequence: TGCAGCGTTAGCAGGGACTCCTACAATGAGCAGTTCTTC.

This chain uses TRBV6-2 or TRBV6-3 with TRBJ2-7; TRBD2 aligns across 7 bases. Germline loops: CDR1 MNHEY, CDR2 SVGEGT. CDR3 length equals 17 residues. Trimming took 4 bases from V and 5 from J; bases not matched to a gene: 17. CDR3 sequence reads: CASSFSYRLPSGHEQYF. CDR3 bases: TGTGCCAGCAGTTTCTCATACCGACTGCCTAGCGGACACGAGCAGTACTTC.

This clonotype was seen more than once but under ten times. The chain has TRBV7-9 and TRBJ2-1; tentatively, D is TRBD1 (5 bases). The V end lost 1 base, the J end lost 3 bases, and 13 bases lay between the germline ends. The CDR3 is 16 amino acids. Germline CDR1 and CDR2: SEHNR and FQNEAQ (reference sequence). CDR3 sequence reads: CASSLVIGVVYNEQFF. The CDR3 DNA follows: TGTGCCAGCAGCTTAGTCATAGGGGTCGTCTACAATGAGCAGTTCTTC.

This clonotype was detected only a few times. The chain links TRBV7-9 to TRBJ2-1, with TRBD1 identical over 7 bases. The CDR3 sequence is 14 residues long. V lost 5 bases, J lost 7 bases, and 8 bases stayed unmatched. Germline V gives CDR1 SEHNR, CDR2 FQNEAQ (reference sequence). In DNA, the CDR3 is TGTGCCAGCAGCCCGACAGGGACACCGAATGAGCAGTTCTTC. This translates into CASSPTGTPNEQFF.

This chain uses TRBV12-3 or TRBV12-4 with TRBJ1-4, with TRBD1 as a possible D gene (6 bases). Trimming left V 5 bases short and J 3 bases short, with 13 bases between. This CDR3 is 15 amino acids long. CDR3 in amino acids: CASSITTGPNEKLFF. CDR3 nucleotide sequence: TGTGCCAGCAGTATTACGACAGGCCCTAATGAAAAACTGTTTTTT.

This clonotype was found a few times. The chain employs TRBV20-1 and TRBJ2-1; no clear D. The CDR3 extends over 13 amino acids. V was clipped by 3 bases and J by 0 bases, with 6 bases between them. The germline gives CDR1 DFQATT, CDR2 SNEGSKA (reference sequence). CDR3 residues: CSASVSSYNEQFF. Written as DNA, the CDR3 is TGCAGTGCTAGTGTGAGCTCCTACAATGAGCAGTTCTTC.

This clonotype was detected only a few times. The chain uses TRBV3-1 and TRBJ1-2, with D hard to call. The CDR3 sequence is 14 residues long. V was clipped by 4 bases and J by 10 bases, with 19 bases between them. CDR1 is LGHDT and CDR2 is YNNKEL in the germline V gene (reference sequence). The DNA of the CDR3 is TGTGCCAGCAGCCCCGGGGTTGGAAATCCCGACTACACCTTC. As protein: CASSPGVGNPDYTF.

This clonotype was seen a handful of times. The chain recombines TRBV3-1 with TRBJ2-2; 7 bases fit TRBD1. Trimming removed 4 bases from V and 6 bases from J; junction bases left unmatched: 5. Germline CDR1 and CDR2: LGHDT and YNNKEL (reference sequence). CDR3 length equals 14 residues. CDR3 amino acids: CASSLTGQAGELFF. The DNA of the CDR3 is TGTGCCAGCAGCCTGACAGGGCAAGCCGGGGAGCTGTTTTTT.

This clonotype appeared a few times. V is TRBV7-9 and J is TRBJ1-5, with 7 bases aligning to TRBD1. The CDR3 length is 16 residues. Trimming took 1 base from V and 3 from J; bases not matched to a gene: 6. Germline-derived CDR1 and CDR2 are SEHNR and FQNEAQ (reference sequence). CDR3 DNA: TGTGCCAGCAGCTTAGGATCGGGACAGAACAATCAGCCCCAGCATTTT. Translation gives CASSLGSGQNNQPQHF.

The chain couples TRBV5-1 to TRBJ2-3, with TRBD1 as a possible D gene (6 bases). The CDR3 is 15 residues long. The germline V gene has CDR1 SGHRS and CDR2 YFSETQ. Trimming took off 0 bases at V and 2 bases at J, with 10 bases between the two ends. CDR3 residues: CASSLGDTYTDTQYF. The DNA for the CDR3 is TGCGCCAGCAGCTTGGGGGACACATACACAGATACGCAGTATTTT.